Listed here are 11 T cell receptor beta chains from one sample, sequenced in a study of OX40 agonist ivuxolimab in advanced cancers. The assay was immunoSEQ multiplex PCR, and TCRdb's table has in-frame clones only and misses some. Of roughly 50,000 clones in the sample, over 80% were seen once. The specimen comprised CD4+ or CD8+ T cells sorted from blood, sampled in a trial of the OX40 agonist ivuxolimab. All receptors come from an adult with an advanced solid tumor such as melanoma, head and neck, liver or kidney cancer.

The V gene is TRBV6-5, the J gene TRBJ2-5; D possibly corresponds to TRBD2 (5 bases). There are 13 residues in the CDR3. Germline V lookup: CDR1 MNHEY, CDR2 SVGAGI. The germline V and J ends were trimmed by 5 bases and 1 base, with 8 bases remaining between them. CDR3 coding DNA: TGTGCCAGCAGTCCGGACTCCCAAGAGACCCAGTACTTC. It encodes CASSPDSQETQYF.

The rearrangement joins TRBV23-1 to TRBJ2-7; either TRBD1 or TRBD2 may supply D (5 bases each). TRBV23-1 counts as an open reading frame of uncertain function. The CDR3 covers 11 residues. Trimming took 8 bases from V and 6 from J, leaving 11 bases between them. As DNA, the CDR3 is TGCGCCAGCTCCCCTGGGGGCGAGCAGTACTTC. Translated: CASSPGGEQYF.

CDR3 sequence reads: CASSYQNTIYF. The CDR3 nucleotides read TGTGCCAGCAGTTATCAAAACACCATATATTTT. The chain links TRBV2 to TRBJ1-3; unclear D gene. Deletions cut 5 bases from V and 6 bases from J, with 5 bases between. Germline values: CDR1 SNHLY, CDR2 FYNNEI. This CDR3 is built from 11 residues.

This chain links TRBV30 with TRBJ2-4, with 12 nucleotides matching TRBD2. The CDR3 covers 19 residues. The V gene end was trimmed by 0 bases and the J gene end by 2 bases; junction bases not matched to a gene: 11. CDR1 is GTSNPN and CDR2 is SVGIG in the germline V gene (reference sequence). The CDR3 loop reads CAWSVASGRAILSKNIQYF. The CDR3 DNA reads TGTGCCTGGAGTGTAGCTAGCGGGAGGGCCATTTTGTCCAAAAACATTCAGTACTTC.

V gene TRBV6-1 combines with J gene TRBJ1-2; D remains ambiguous. The CDR3 is 12 residues long. Germline CDR1 and CDR2: MNHNS and SASEGT. Between the trimmed V and J ends, which lost 3 bases and 2 bases, there was a span of 4 bases. The CDR3 loop reads CASSDANYGYTF. The CDR3 coding sequence is TGTGCCAGCAGTGACGCAAACTATGGCTACACCTTC.

The rearrangement joins TRBV6-5 to TRBJ2-7; 10 bases are shared with TRBD2. Germline assignment: CDR1 MNHEY and CDR2 SVGAGI. Germline trimming cut 5 bases from V and 0 bases from J; bases unmatched to any gene: 1. The CDR3 runs to 14 residues. The DNA of the CDR3 is TGTGCCAGCAGTACTAGCGGGAACTCCTACGAGCAGTACTTC. It codes for CASSTSGNSYEQYF.

CDR3 nucleotides: TGCGCCAGCAGCTTATTTCCACAGGGGGCCGGAGAGACCCAGTACTTC. Amino acid sequence: CASSLFPQGAGETQYF. The chain is built from TRBV5-1 and TRBJ2-5; 9 bases are shared with TRBD1. V lost 2 bases and J lost 4; bases outside the gene matches: 9. The CDR3 extends over 16 amino acids. Germline V gene lookup returns CDR1 SGHRS and CDR2 YFSETQ.

V and J are TRBV7-2 and TRBJ1-1; D unclear. The CDR3 runs 13 residues. The germline gives CDR1 SGHTA, CDR2 FQGNSA. V was shortened by 3 bases and J by 3 bases, with 8 bases between the two germline ends. CDR3 bases: TGTGCCAGCAGCTTTCGGGTGGACACTGAAGCTTTCTTT. As protein: CASSFRVDTEAFF. Together with reference TRBV7-2 and TRBJ1-1, the CDR3 gives the full variable domain: GAGVSQSPSNKVTEKGKDVELRCDPISGHTALYWYRQSLGQGLEFLIYFQGNSAPDKSGLPSDRFSAERTGGSVSTLTIQRTQQEDSAVYLCASSFRVDTEAFFGQGTRLTVV.

This rearrangement joins TRBV5-4 to TRBJ2-2, with 7 bases matching TRBD2. The CDR3 runs to 16 residues. V shed 4 bases, J shed 4 bases, and the junction held 10 bases outside the gene matches. Germline V gives CDR1 SGHNT, CDR2 YYREEE (reference sequence). In nucleotides, the CDR3 is TGTGCCAGCAGCCCCGGATCGCTAGCGGTCACCGGGGAGCTGTTTTTT. It yields the protein CASSPGSLAVTGELFF.

The CDR3 reads CASSTRQANSPLHF. CDR3 coding DNA: TGTGCCAGCAGCACCCGACAGGCTAATTCACCCCTCCACTTT. The chain joins TRBV4-2 to TRBJ1-6, with a tentative D call TRBD1 (6 bases). The CDR3 spans 14 residues. Trimming took 5 bases from V and 6 from J, leaving 11 bases between them. Germline CDR1 and CDR2: LGHNA and YNFKEQ.

The V call is TRBV6-1, the J call TRBJ1-5; 12 nucleotides agree with TRBD1. The CDR3 runs to 14 residues. V trimming: 6 bases; J trimming: 5 bases; junction bases outside the gene matches: 2. CDR1 is MNHNS and CDR2 is SASEGT in the germline V gene. The CDR3 DNA sequence: TGTGCCAGCAGGGGGACAGGGGGCTATCAGCCCCAGCATTTT. Its translation: CASRGTGGYQPQHF.